This TCR beta chain emerged from a study of T cells in Graves' hyperthyroidism and ophthalmopathy. Exclusion of a patient resulted from uncontrolled infection, other autoimmune disease, pregnancy or lactation. Clinical symptoms, serum thyroxine, TRAb, thyroid ultrasound and orbital computed tomography established diagnosis. Overall study findings and caveats: Peripheral blood also featured most of the thyroid clonotypes expanded above 0.001.

This clonotype occurred many times. The antigen is undetermined. Amplified TCR beta CDR3 regions derived from RNA transcripts. The HTBI primer set drove a first-round RT-PCR of the TCR CDR3. TCRdb processed the multiplex PCR reads anew with MiXCR; each CDR3 protein has one entry. The sample includes 500,000 to 600,000 distinct CDR3 sequences, 46% seen only once; the top ten take roughly 45%. Looked up from germline, CDR1 is SGHTA and CDR2 is FQGNSA. V lost 4 bases and J 6 bases, leaving 21 bases between the germline ends. This CDR3 has 16 residues. Material for sequencing was peripheral blood or thyroid tissue (not recorded which). The receptor comes from an adult woman with Graves' disease, either hyperthyroidism or ophthalmopathy (not recorded which). The rearrangement joins TRBV7-2 to TRBJ1-2; possibly TRBD1 for D (6 bases). The CDR3 DNA is TGTGCCAGCAGCTATCAACCCAGGGGAAGTTCGGATGGCTACACCTTC. It yields the protein CASSYQPRGSSDGYTF. The whole variable domain, remainder taken from reference TRBV7-2 and TRBJ1-2, is GAGVSQSPSNKVTEKGKDVELRCDPISGHTALYWYRQSLGQGLEFLIYFQGNSAPDKSGLPSDRFSAERTGGSVSTLTIQRTQQEDSAVYLCASSYQPRGSSDGYTFGSGTRLTVV.